This T cell receptor beta chain came from a study of shared clonotypes between healthy human individuals. All donors were healthy HIV-negative adults lacking recent acute infections or vaccinations. At a deep level, the assay was run. Each cell subset's genomic DNA was divided evenly among several immunoSEQ plates. TCRdb keeps only in-frame clones here, not all; method: immunoSEQ multiplex PCR. Of under 1,100,000 clones in the sample, 75% to 80% are singletons; the top ten hold roughly 0.65%. Germline V gene lookup returns CDR1 SGDLS and CDR2 YYNGEE. The CDR3 is 17 amino acids. Trimming removed 0 bases at V and 0 bases at J, with 10 bases between.

The chain carries TRBV9 and TRBJ2-6, with D unresolved. The specimen sequenced was memory CD4+ T cells from PBMCs. The subset here: CD45RA-negative fraction. The sequence derives from a man aged 18 to 29 in good health. Some clones in this sample may be carry-over from other donors' samples. CDR3 DNA: TGTGCCAGCAGCGTAGGGCAGCTCCGCTCTGGGGCCAACGTCCTGACTTTC. This translates into CASSVGQLRSGANVLTF. The whole variable domain, filled in from reference TRBV9 and TRBJ2-6, reads DSGVTQTPKHLITATGQRVTLRCSPRSGDLSVYWYQQSLDQGLQFLIQYYNGEERAKGNILERFSAQQFPDLHSELNLSSLELGDSALYFCASSVGQLRSGANVLTFGAGSRLTVL.